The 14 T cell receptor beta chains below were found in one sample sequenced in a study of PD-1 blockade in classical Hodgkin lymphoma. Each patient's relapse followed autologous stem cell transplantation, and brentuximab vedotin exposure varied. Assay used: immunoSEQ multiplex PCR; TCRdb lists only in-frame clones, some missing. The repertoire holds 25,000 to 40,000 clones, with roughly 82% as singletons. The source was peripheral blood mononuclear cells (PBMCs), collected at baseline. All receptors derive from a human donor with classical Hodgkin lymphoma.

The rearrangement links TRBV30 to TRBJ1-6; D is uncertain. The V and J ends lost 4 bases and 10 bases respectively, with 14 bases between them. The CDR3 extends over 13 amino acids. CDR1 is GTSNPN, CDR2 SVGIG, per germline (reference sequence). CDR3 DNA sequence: TGTGCCTGGATGAAGGGAATGAGCTCACCCCTCCACTTT. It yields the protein CAWMKGMSSPLHF.

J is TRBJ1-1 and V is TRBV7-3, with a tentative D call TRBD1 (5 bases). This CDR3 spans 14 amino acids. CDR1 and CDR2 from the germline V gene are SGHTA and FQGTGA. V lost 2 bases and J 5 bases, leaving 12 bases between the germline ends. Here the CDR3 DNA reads TGTGCCAGCAGCTTAGAACGGGGGAGGACTGAAGCTTTCTTT. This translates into CASSLERGRTEAFF. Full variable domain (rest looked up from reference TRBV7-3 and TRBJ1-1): GAGVSQTPSNKVTEKGKYVELRCDPISGHTALYWYRQSLGQGPEFLIYFQGTGAADDSGLPNDRFFAVRPEGSVSTLKIQRTERGDSAVYLCASSLERGRTEAFFGQGTRLTVV.

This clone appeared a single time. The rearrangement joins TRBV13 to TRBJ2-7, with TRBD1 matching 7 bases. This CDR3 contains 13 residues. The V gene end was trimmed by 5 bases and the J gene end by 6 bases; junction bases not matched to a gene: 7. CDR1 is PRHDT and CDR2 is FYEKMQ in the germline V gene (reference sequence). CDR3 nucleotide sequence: TGTGCCAGCAGCGTACAGGGGCCCCTCGAGCAGTACTTC. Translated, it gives CASSVQGPLEQYF. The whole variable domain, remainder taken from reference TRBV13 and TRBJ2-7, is AAGVIQSPRHLIKEKRETATLKCYPIPRHDTVYWYQQGPGQDPQFLISFYEKMQSDKGSIPDRFSAQQFSDYHSELNMSSLELGDSALYFCASSVQGPLEQYFGPGTRLTVT.

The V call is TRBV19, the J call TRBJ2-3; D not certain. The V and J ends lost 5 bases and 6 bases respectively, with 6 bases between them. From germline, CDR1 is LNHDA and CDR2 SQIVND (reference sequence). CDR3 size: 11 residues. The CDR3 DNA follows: TGTGCCAGTAGTCTCAAGGATACGCAGTATTTT. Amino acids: CASSLKDTQYF.

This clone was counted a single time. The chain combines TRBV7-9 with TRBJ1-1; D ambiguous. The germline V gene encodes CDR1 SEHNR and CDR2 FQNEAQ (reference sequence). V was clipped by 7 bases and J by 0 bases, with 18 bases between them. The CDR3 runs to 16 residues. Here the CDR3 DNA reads TGTGCCAGCATTTTTGATTCCCCGGGTTTGAACACTGAAGCTTTCTTT. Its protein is CASIFDSPGLNTEAFF.

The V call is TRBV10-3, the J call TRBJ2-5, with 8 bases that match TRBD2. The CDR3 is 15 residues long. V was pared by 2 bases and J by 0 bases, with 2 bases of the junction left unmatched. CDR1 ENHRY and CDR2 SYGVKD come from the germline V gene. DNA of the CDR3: TGTGCCATCAGTGAGGGAGCGGGGGACCAAGAGACCCAGTACTTC. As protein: CAISEGAGDQETQYF.

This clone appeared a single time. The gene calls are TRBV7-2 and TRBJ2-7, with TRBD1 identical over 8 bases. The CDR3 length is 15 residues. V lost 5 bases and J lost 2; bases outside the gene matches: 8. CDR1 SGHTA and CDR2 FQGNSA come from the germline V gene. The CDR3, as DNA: TGTGCCAGCAGCCCTTGGGACAGGACAACCTACGAGCAGTACTTC. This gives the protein CASSPWDRTTYEQYF.

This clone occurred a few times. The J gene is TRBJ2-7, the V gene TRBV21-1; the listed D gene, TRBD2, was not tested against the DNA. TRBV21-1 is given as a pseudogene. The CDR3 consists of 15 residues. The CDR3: CASSKAGVYPYEQYF. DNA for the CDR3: TGTGCCAGCAGCAAAGCCGGGGTATACCCCTACGAGCAGTACTTC.

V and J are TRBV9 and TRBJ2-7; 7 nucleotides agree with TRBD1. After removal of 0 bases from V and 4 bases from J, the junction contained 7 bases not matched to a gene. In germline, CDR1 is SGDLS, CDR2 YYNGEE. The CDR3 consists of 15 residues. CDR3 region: CASSVATGTAYEQYF. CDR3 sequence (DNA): TGTGCCAGCAGCGTAGCCACCGGGACAGCTTACGAGCAGTACTTC.

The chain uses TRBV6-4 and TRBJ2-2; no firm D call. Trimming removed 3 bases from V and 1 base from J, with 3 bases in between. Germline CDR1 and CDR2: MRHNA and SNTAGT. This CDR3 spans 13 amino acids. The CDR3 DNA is TGTGCCAGCAGTGAGGGGAACACCGGGGAGCTGTTTTTT. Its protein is CASSEGNTGELFF.

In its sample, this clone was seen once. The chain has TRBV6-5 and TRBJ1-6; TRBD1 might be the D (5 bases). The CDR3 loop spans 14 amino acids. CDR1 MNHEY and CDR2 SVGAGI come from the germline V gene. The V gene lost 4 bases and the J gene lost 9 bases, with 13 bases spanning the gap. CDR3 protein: CASSWWQGASPLHF. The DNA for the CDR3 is TGTGCCAGCAGTTGGTGGCAGGGAGCTTCACCCCTCCACTTT.

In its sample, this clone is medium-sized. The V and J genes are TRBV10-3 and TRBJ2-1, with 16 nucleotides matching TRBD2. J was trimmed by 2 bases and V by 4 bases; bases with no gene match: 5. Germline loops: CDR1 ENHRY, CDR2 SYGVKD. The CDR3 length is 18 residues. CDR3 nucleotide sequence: TGTGCCATCAGTGCCGGGACTAGCGGGGGGGCCGCCTACAATGAGCAGTTCTTC. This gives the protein CAISAGTSGGAAYNEQFF.

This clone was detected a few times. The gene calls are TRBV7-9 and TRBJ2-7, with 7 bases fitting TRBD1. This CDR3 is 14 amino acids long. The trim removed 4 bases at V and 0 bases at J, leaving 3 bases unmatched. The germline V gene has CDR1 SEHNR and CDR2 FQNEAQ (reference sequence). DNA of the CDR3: TGTGCCAGCAGCTCCCGACAGGGCTCCTACGAGCAGTACTTC. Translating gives CASSSRQGSYEQYF.

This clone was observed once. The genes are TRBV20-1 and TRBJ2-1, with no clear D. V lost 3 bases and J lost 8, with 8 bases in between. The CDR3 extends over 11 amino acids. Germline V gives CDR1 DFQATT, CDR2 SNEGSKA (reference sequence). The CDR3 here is CSASIGDEQFF. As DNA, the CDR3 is TGCAGTGCTAGTATTGGGGATGAGCAGTTCTTC.